The clone carrying this TCR beta chain appeared many times. The sample belongs to a study of neurological immune-mediated disorders. Each TCR transcript was tagged with a 10-nucleotide random UMI during 5'RACE. Using its own MiXCR run on the 5' RACE reads, TCRdb lists one record per CDR3 protein. The table lists roughly 20,000 distinct CDR3 sequences, approximately 15% of them singletons, with around 7% in the top ten. The CDR3 spans 15 residues. Between the trimmed V and J ends, which lost 2 bases and 3 bases, there was a span of 11 bases. Germline lookup yields CDR1 MNHEY and CDR2 SMNVEV (reference sequence).

Sequenced: CD8+ T cells from blood. The receptor was isolated from a woman in her late teens or twenties with multiple sclerosis. This chain joins TRBV27 and TRBJ1-5; D not resolved. The chain's CDR3 is CASSLGQSNNQPQHF. The CDR3 bases are TGTGCCAGCAGTTTAGGGCAGAGCAACAATCAGCCCCAGCATTTT.